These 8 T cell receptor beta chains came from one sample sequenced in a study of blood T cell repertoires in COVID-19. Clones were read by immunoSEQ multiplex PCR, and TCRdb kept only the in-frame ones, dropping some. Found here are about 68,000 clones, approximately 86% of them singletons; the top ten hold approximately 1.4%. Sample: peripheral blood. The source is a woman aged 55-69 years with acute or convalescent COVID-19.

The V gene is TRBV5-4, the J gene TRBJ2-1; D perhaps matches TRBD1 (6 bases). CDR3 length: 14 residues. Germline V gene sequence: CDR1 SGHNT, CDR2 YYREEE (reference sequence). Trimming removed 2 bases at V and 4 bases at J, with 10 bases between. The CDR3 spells CASSFPGQYNEQFF. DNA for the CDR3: TGTGCCAGCAGCTTTCCCGGACAGTACAATGAGCAGTTCTTC.

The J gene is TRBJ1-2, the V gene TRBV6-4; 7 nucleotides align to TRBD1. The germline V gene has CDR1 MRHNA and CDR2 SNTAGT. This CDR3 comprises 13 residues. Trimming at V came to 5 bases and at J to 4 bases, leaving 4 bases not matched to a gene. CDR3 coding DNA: TGTGCCAGCAGTATGACAGGGAGCTATGGCTACACCTTC. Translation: CASSMTGSYGYTF.

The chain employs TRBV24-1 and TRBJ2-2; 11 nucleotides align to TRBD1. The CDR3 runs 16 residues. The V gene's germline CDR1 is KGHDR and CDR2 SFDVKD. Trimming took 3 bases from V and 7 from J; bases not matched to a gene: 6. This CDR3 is CATSDGDRGWIGELFF. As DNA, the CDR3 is TGTGCCACCAGTGATGGGGACAGGGGGTGGATCGGGGAGCTGTTTTTT.

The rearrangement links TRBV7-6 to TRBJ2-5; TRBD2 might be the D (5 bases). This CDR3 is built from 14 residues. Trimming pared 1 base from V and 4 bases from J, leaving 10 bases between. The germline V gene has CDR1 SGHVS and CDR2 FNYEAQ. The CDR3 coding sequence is TGTGCCAGCAGCTTAGAGTTTAGCGCAGAGACCCAGTACTTC. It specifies CASSLEFSAETQYF.

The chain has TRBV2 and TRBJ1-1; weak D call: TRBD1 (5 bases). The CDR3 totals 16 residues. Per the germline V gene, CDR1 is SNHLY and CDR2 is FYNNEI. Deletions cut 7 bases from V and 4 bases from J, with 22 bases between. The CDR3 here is CASKTNRGGTGTEAFF. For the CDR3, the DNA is TGTGCCAGCAAAACAAACCGGGGGGGGACGGGCACTGAAGCTTTCTTT.

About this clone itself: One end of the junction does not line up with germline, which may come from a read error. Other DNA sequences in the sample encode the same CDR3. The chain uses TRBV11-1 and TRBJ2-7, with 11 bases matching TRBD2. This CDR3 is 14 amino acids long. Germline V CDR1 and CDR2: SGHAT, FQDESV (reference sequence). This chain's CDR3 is CASSSGLADYEQYF. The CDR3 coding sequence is TGTGCCAGTAGCTCGGGACTAGCGGACTACGAGCAGTACTTC.

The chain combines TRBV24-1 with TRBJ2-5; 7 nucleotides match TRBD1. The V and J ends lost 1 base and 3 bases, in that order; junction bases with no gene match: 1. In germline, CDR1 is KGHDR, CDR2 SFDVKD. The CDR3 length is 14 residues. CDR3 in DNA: TGTGCCACCAGTGATTTTACAGGGGAAGAGACCCAGTACTTC. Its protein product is CATSDFTGEETQYF.

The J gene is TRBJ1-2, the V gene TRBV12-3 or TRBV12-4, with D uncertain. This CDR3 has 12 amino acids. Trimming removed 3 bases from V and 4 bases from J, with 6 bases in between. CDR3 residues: CASSFNSYGYTF. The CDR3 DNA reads TGTGCCAGCAGTTTCAACAGCTATGGCTACACCTTC.